A single sample gave rise to the 8 T cell receptor beta chains below, sequenced in a study of CD8 T cells in ankylosing spondylitis. MiXCR, applied by TCRdb to the 5' RACE reads, yields one record per CDR3 protein. The sample carries some 240,000 distinct CDR3 sequences, more than 15% recorded once. Sequencing was done on a sample of blood, either unsorted or a sorted T cell fraction (not recorded which). Source of these receptors: a male donor with ankylosing spondylitis or in good health (not recorded which).

The rearrangement joins TRBV4-3 to TRBJ2-1; TRBD1 matches 10 bases. The CDR3 is 16 residues long. Trimming at V came to 5 bases and at J to 5 bases, leaving 9 bases not matched to a gene. CDR1 and CDR2 (germline): LGHNA, YSLEER. CDR3 protein: CASSSRGGTGDNEQFF. In nucleotides, the CDR3 is TGCGCCAGCAGCTCCCGAGGGGGGACAGGGGACAATGAGCAGTTCTTC.

The J gene is TRBJ1-4, the V gene TRBV5-1; tentative D call: TRBD1 (5 bases). Per the germline V gene, CDR1 is SGHRS and CDR2 is YFSETQ. The CDR3 consists of 14 residues. Deletions cut 0 bases from V and 8 bases from J, with 11 bases between. CDR3 loop: CASSLVRGDEKLFF. The CDR3 coding sequence is TGCGCCAGCAGCTTGGTGAGGGGCGACGAAAAACTGTTTTTT.

This clonotype occurred a few times. The chain carries TRBV2 and TRBJ2-3, with 7 bases that match TRBD2. This CDR3 has 15 residues. Germline CDR1 is SNHLY and CDR2 is FYNNEI. Trimming cost V 6 bases and J 0 bases; bases outside gene matches: 6. CDR3 bases: TGTGCCAGCAGACCAAGCGGGATCAGCACAGATACGCAGTATTTT. It encodes CASRPSGISTDTQYF.

The rearrangement joins TRBV29-1 to TRBJ1-1; a weak D match, TRBD1 (5 bases). The germline V and J ends were trimmed by 4 bases and 4 bases, with 16 bases remaining between them. This CDR3 spans 14 amino acids. Germline loops: CDR1 SQVTM, CDR2 ANQGSEA. Written as DNA, the CDR3 is TGCAGCGTTGTGTTGGCAGGGAAGGGCACTGAAGCTTTCTTT. Amino acids: CSVVLAGKGTEAFF.

The rearrangement joins TRBV19 to TRBJ2-1; D possibly corresponds to TRBD2 (7 bases). The CDR3 runs to 13 residues. CDR1 is LNHDA and CDR2 is SQIVND in the germline V gene (reference sequence). V was pared by 5 bases and J by 10 bases, with 15 bases between. In DNA, the CDR3 is TGTGCCAGTAGTCCACAAGGGGGGGGAGAGCAGTTCTTC. Translating gives CASSPQGGGEQFF.

The chain is built from TRBV12-3 or TRBV12-4 and TRBJ1-1, with 8 bases lining up with TRBD1. The V gene end was trimmed by 3 bases and the J gene end by 3 bases; junction bases not matched to a gene: 6. The CDR3 is 15 residues long. CDR3 bases: TGTGCCAGCAGTTTCCCAGGGGGCAGGGACACTGAAGCTTTCTTT. It encodes CASSFPGGRDTEAFF.

This clonotype was counted at least ten times. The CDR3 here is CASSPSGGEWGNEQFF. The CDR3 region has the DNA TGTGCCAGCAGCCCCTCAGGGGGGGAGTGGGGCAATGAGCAGTTCTTC. The chain carries TRBV9 and TRBJ2-1; D tentatively reads TRBD1 or TRBD2 (7 bases each). Germline assignment: CDR1 SGDLS and CDR2 YYNGEE. The CDR3 covers 16 residues. V shed 4 bases and J shed 6 bases, with 20 bases lying between them.

This clonotype was recorded a few times. This chain uses TRBV7-3 with TRBJ2-2, with no clear D. V was trimmed by 6 bases and J by 5 bases, leaving 13 bases between them. The CDR3 covers 14 residues. Germline V gene data show CDR1 as SGHTA and CDR2 as FQGTGA. CDR3 bases: TGTGCCAGCAGTCTAGTCTCTGGGACCGGGGAGCTGTTTTTT. Amino acids: CASSLVSGTGELFF.